This TCR beta chain was recorded in a study of T-cell memory formation after mild COVID-19. The study's findings and limits: The authors did not confirm SARS-CoV-2 specificity of second-wave clones peaking day 37.

This CDR3 is built from 13 residues. J was trimmed by 6 bases and V by 6 bases; bases with no gene match: 6. This clonotype turned up a few times. Its antigen is as yet unknown. The 5'RACE method, run with constant-segment primers, produced TCR alpha and TCR beta cDNA libraries (carrying sample barcodes and UMIs). In TCRdb, the 5' RACE reads were re-called with MiXCR into one record per CDR3 protein. The data contain hundreds of thousands of distinct CDR3 sequences, less than 25% of them singletons. Sequencing was performed on PBMCs or a T cell subset sorted from them (not recorded which). The chain combines TRBV12-3 or TRBV12-4 with TRBJ2-3; TRBD1 matches at 7 bases. This TCR derives from an adult woman who had mild COVID-19 (a few samples of this study predate the infection). Cell type and time point are not known. CDR3 DNA: TGTGCCAGCAGGACAGGGAATTCGGATACGCAGTATTTT. As protein: CASRTGNSDTQYF.